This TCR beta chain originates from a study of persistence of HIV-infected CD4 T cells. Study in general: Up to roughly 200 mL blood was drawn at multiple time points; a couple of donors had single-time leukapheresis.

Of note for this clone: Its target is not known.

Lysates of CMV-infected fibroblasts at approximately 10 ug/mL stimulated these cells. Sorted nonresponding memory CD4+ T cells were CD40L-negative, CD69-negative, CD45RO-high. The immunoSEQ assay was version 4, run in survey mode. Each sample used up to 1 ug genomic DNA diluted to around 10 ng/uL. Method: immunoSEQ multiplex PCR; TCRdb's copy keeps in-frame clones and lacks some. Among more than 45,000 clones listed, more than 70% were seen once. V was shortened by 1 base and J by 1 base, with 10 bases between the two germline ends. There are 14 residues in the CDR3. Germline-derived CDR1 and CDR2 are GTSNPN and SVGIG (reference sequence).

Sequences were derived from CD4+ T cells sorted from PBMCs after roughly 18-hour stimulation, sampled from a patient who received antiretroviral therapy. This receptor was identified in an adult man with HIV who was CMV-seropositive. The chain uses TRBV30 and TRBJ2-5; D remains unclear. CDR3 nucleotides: TGTGCCTGGAGTGGGTCGGGTCTCCAAGAGACCCAGTACTTC. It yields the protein CAWSGSGLQETQYF.